Listed below are T cell receptor beta chains from one sample, sequenced in a study of monozygotic twins with inflammatory bowel disease. For each CDR3 protein, TCRdb gives one entry from its re-call of the 5' RACE reads, without DNA. Recorded for this sample: a few hundred thousand distinct CDR3 sequences. The sequenced sample was blood. Every receptor here comes from a human donor with ulcerative colitis or Crohn's disease, or a healthy co-twin of an affected twin (not recorded which). CDR3s include the opening cysteine and the closing phenylalanine or tryptophan.

j_gene: TRBJ2-3
v_gene: TRBV5-1
CDR3aa: CASSVDQMDTQYF

j_gene: TRBJ2-3
v_gene: TRBV18
CDR3aa: CASSRGGAGEDTQYF

j_gene: TRBJ1-2
v_gene: TRBV12-3/TRBV12-4
CDR3aa: CASSFGGYSYGYTF

j_gene: TRBJ1-1
v_gene: TRBV7-3
CDR3aa: CASSFATANTEAFF

j_gene: TRBJ2-7
v_gene: TRBV12-3/TRBV12-4
CDR3aa: CASSFRGMASYEQYF

j_gene: TRBJ1-3
v_gene: TRBV20-1
CDR3aa: CSATPFGVGNTIYF

j_gene: TRBJ1-4
v_gene: TRBV12-3/TRBV12-4
CDR3aa: CASSLVRDGEKLFF

j_gene: TRBJ2-1
v_gene: TRBV5-1
CDR3aa: CASSARQGDNEQFF

j_gene: TRBJ2-1
v_gene: TRBV20-1
CDR3aa: CSATDRHNEQFF

j_gene: TRBJ1-2
v_gene: TRBV5-6
CDR3aa: CASSLQGTNYGYTF

j_gene: TRBJ2-3
v_gene: TRBV5-5
CDR3aa: CASSLNRGVVADTQYF